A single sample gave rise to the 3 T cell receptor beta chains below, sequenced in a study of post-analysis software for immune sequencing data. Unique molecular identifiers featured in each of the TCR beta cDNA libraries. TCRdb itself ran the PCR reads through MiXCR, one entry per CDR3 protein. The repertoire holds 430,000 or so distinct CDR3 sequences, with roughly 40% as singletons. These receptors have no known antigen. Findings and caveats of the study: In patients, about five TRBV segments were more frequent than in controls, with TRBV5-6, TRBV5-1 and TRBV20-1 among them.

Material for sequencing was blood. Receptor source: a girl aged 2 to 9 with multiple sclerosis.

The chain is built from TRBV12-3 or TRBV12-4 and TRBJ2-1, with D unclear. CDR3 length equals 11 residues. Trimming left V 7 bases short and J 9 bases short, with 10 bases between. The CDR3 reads CASIFSGEQFF. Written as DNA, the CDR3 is TGTGCCAGCATCTTCTCCGGTGAGCAGTTCTTC.

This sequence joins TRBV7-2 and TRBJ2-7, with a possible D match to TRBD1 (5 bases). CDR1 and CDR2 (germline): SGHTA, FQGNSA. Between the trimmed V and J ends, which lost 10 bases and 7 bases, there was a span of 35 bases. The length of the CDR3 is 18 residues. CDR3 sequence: CANILGVAGGHGNNEQYF. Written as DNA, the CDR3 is TGTGCCAACATCTTAGGGGTGGCAGGCGGTCATGGGAACAATGAGCAGTACTTC.

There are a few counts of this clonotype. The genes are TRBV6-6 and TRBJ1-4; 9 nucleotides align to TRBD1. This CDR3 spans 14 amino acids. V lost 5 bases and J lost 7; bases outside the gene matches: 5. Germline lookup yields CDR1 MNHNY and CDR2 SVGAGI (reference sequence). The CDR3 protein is CASSVGQGSEKLFF. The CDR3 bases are TGTGCCAGCAGTGTGGGACAGGGAAGTGAAAAACTGTTTTTT.